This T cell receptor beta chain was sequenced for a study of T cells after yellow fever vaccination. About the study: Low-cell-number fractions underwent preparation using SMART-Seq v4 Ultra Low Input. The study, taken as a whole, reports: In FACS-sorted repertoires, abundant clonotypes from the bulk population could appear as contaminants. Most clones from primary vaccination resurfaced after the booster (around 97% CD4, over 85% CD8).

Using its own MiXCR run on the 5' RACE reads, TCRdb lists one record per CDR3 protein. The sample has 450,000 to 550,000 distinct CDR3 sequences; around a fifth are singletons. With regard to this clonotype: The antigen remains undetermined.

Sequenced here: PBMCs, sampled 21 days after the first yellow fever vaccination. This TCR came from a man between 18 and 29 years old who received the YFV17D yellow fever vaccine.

DNA of the CDR3: TGCAGTGCTAGTGGGGGGGCCCCGGAGACCCAGTACTTC. Residues: CSASGGAPETQYF. The chain has TRBV20-1 and TRBJ2-5, with D possibly TRBD2 on 7 matching bases. The CDR3 runs 13 residues. Germline V CDR1 and CDR2: DFQATT, SNEGSKA (reference sequence). The V gene lost 3 bases and the J gene lost 5 bases, with 13 bases spanning the gap.